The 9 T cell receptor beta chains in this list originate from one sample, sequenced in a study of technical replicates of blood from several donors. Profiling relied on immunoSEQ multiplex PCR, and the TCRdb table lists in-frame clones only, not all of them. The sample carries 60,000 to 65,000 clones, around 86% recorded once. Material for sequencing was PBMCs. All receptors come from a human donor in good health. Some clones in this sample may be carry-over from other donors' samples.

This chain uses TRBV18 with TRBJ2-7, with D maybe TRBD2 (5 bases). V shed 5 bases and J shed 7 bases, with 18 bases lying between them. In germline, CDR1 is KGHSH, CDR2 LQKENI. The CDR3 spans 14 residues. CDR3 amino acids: CASSSGPGKYEQYF. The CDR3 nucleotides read TGTGCCAGCTCATCCGGACCGGGGAAGTATGAGCAGTACTTC.

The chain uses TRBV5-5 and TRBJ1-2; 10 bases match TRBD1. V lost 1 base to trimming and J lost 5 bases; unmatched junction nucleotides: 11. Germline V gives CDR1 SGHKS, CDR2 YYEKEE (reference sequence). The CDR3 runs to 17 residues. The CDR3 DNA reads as TGTGCCAGCAGCTTGAACACCGGGACAGGGGTTGATTATGGCTACACCTTC. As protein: CASSLNTGTGVDYGYTF.

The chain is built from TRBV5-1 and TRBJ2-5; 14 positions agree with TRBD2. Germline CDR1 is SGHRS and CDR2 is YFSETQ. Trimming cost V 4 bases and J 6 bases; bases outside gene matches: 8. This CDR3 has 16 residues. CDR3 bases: TGCGCCAGCAGCCTGACGGGACTAGCGGGGGAGAAGACCCAGTACTTC. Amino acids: CASSLTGLAGEKTQYF.

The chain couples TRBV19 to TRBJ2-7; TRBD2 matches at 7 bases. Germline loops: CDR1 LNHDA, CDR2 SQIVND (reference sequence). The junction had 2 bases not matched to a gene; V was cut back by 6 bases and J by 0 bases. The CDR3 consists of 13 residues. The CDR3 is CASSLADSYEQYF. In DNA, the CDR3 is TGTGCCAGTAGCCTAGCGGACTCCTACGAGCAGTACTTC.

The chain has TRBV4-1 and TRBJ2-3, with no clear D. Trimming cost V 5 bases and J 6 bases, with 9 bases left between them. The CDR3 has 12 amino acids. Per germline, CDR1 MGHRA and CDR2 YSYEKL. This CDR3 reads CASSSVEDTQYF. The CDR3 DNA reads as TGCGCCAGCAGCTCGGTGGAGGATACGCAGTATTTT.

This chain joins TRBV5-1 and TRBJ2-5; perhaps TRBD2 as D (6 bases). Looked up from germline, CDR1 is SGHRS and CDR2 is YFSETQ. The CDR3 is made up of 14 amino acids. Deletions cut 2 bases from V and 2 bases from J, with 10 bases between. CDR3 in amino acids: CASSFGGAQETQYF. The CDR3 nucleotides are TGCGCCAGCAGCTTTGGAGGGGCGCAAGAGACCCAGTACTTC.

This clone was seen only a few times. The CDR3 bases are TGTGCCAGCTCACCTGGGGAGGCAGCTTTCTTT. It codes for CASSPGEAAFF. The chain couples TRBV18 to TRBJ1-1; D not certain. The length of the CDR3 is 11 residues. The V and J ends lost 3 bases and 10 bases respectively, with 9 bases between them. Germline V lookup: CDR1 KGHSH, CDR2 LQKENI.

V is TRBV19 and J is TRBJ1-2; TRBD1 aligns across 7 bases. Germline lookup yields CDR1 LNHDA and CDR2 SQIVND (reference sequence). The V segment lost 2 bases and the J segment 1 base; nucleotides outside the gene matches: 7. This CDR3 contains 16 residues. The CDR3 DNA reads TGTGCCAGTAGTATAAGTGGCGACAGGGATAACTATGGCTACACCTTC. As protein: CASSISGDRDNYGYTF.

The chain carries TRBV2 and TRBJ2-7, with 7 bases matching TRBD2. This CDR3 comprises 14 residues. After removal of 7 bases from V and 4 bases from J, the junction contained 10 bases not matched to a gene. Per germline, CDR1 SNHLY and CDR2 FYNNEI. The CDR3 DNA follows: TGTGCCAGCACAACGGAGGGAGGGCCTTACGAGCAGTACTTC. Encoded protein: CASTTEGGPYEQYF.